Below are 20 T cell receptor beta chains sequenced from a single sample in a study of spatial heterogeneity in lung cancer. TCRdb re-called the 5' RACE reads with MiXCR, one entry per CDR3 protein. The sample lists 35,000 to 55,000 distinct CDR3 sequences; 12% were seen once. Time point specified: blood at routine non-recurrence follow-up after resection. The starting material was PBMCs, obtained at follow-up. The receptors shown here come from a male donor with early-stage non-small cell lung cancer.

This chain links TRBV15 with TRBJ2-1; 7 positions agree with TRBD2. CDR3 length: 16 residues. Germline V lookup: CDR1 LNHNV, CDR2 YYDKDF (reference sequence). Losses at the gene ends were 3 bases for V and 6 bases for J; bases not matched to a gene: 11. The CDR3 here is CATSRVTSTGGNEQFF. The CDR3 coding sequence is TGTGCCACCAGCAGGGTGACTAGCACAGGAGGCAATGAGCAGTTCTTC.

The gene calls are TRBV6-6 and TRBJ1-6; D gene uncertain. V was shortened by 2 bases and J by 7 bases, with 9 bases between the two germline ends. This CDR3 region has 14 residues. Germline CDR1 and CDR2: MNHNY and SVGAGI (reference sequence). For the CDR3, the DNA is TGTGCCAGCAGTTACGCCGGGGAAAATTCACCCCTCCACTTT. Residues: CASSYAGENSPLHF.

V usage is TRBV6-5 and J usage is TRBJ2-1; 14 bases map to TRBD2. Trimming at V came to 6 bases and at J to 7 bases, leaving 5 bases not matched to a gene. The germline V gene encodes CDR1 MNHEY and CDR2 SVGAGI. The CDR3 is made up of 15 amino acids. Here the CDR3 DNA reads TGTGCCAGCAGGACTAGCGGGAGGGCCGGGAATGAGCAGTTCTTC. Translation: CASRTSGRAGNEQFF.

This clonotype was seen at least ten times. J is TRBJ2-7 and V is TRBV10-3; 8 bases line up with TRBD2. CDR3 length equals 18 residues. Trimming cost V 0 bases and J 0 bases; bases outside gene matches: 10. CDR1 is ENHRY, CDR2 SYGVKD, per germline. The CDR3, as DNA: TGTGCCATCAGTGAGTCCCCCCACTCAGCGGGGGACTCCTACGAGCAGTACTTC. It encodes CAISESPHSAGDSYEQYF.

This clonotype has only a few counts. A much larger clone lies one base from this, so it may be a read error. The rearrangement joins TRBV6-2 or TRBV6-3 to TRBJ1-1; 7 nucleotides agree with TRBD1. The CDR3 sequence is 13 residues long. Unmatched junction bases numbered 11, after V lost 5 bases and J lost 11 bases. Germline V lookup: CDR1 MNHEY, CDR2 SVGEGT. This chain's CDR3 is CASSPSSGTVAFF. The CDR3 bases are TGTGCCAGCAGTCCGTCATCCGGGACAGTGGCTTTCTTT.

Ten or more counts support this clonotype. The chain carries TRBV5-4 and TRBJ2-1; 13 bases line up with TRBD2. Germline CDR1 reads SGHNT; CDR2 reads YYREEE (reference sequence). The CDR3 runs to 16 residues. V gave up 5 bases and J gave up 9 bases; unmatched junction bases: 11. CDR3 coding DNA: TGTGCCAGCAGAGAGCCGGGACTAGCGGGGTACGGTGAGCAGTTCTTC. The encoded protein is CASREPGLAGYGEQFF.

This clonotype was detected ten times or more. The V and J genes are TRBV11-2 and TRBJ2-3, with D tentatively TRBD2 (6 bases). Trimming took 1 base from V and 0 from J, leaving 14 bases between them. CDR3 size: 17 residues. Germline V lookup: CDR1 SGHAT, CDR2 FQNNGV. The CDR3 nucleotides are TGTGCCAGCAGCTTAGGTCGAAACGGGGGAAGCACAGATACGCAGTATTTT. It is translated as CASSLGRNGGSTDTQYF.

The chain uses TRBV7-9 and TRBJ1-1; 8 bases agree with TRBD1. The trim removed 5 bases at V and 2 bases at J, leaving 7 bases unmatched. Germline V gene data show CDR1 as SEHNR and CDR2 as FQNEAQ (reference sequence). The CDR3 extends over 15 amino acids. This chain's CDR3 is CASSLLGQVNTEAFF. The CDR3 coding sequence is TGTGCCAGCAGCCTTCTGGGACAGGTAAACACTGAAGCTTTCTTT.

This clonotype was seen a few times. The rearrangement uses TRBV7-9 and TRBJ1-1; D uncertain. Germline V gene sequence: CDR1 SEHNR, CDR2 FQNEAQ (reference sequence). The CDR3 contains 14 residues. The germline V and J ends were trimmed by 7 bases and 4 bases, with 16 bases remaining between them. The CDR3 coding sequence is TGTGCCAGCACCCAGTGGGGTAACAGCACTGAAGCTTTCTTT. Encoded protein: CASTQWGNSTEAFF.

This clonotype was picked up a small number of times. Here the CDR3 reads CASSQVKTKNYEQYF. CDR3 DNA: TGCGCCAGCAGCCAAGTTAAGACTAAGAACTACGAGCAGTACTTC. V gene TRBV4-3 combines with J gene TRBJ2-7; tentatively, D is TRBD2 (5 bases). Germline CDR1 is LGHNA and CDR2 is YSLEER. Trimming removed 1 base at V and 3 bases at J, with 13 bases between. The CDR3 consists of 15 residues.

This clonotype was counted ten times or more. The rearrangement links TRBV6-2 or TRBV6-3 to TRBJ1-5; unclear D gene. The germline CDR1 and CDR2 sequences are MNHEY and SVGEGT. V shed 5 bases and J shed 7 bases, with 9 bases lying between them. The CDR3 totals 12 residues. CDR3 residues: CASSEGKQPQHF. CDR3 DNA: TGTGCCAGCAGTGAAGGGAAGCAGCCCCAGCATTTT.

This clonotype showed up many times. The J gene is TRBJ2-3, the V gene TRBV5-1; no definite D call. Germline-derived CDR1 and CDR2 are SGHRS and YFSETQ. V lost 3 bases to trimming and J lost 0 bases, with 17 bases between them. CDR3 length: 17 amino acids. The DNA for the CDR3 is TGCGCCAGCAGCTCCTACTCGACGAGCGCTAGCACAGATACGCAGTATTTT. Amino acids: CASSSYSTSASTDTQYF.

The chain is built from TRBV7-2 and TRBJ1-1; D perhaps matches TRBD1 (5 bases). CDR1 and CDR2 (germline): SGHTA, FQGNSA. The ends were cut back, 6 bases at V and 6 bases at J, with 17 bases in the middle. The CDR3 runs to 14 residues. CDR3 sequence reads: CASSYNGGTPEAFF. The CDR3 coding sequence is TGTGCCAGCAGTTATAACGGGGGGACTCCTGAAGCTTTCTTT.

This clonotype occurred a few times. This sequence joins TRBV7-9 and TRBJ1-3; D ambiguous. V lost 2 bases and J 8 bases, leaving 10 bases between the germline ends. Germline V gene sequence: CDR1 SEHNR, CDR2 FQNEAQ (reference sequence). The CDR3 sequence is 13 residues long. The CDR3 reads CASSLSLEDTIYF. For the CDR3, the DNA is TGTGCCAGCAGCTTAAGTTTAGAAGACACCATATATTTT.

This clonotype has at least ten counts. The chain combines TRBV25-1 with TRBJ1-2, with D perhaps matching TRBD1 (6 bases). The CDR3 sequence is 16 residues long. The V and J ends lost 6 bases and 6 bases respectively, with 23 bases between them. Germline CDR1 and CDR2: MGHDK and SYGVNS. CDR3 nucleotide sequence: TGTGCCAGCAGACACGCGGCGGGGGGCCCTTCTAATGGCTACACCTTC. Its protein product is CASRHAAGGPSNGYTF.

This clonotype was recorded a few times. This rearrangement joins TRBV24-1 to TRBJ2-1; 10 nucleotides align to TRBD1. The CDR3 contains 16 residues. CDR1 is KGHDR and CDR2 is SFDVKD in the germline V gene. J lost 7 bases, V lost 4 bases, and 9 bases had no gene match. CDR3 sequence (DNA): TGTGCCACCAGTGACCAAGACAGGGGGCCCATGAATGAGCAGTTCTTC. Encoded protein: CATSDQDRGPMNEQFF.

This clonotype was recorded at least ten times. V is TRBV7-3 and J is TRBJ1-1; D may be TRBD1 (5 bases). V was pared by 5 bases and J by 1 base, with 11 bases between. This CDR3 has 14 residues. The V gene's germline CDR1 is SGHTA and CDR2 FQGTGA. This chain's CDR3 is CASSPGGWNTEAFF. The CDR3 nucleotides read TGTGCCAGCAGCCCGGGGGGTTGGAACACTGAAGCTTTCTTT. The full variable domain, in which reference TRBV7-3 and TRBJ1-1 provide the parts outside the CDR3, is GAGVSQTPSNKVTEKGKYVELRCDPISGHTALYWYRQSLGQGPEFLIYFQGTGAADDSGLPNDRFFAVRPEGSVSTLKIQRTERGDSAVYLCASSPGGWNTEAFFGQGTRLTVV.

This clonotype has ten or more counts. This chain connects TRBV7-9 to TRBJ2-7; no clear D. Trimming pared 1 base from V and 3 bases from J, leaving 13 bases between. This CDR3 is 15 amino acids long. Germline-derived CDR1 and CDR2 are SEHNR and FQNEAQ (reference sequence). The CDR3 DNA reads TGTGCCAGCAGCTTAGTCCACCCGGCTGGCTACGAGCAGTACTTC. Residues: CASSLVHPAGYEQYF.

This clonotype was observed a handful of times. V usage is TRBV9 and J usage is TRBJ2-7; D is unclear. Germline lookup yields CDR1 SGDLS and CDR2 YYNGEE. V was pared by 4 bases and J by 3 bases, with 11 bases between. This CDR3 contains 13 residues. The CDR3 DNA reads TGTGCCAGCAGCCCCTCCGGTCTCTACGAGCAGTACTTC. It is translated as CASSPSGLYEQYF. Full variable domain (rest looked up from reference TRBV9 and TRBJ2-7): DSGVTQTPKHLITATGQRVTLRCSPRSGDLSVYWYQQSLDQGLQFLIQYYNGEERAKGNILERFSAQQFPDLHSELNLSSLELGDSALYFCASSPSGLYEQYFGPGTRLTVT.

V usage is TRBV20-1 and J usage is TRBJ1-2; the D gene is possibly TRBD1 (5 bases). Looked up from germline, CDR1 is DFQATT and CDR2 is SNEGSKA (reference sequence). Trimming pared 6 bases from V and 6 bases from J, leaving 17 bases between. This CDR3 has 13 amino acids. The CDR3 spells CSADRTSADGYTF. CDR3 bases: TGCAGTGCCGATAGGACATCCGCAGATGGCTACACCTTC.